This T cell receptor beta chain came from a study of beta chain features in type 1 diabetes. General study points: Patients with type 1 diabetes carried fewer insertions and had more deletions at their VDJ junctions.

Expressed TCRB transcripts got sequenced, as all isolated RNA was reverse transcribed. Regulatory, naive and central memory T cell samples averaged roughly 3.5 million reads. Measured with immunoSEQ multiplex PCR; TCRdb has only the in-frame clones, and not every one. The sample carries about 410,000 clones, about 14% recorded once. One heparinised blood draw averaging around 0.12 L was given by each donor. CD45RO/CCR7/CD25/CD127/CD95/CD27 separated CD4+ naive, central memory, regulatory and stem cell-like memory cells by sorting. This clone has a count of ten or more. Its antigen is undetermined. Germline loops: CDR1 ENHRY, CDR2 SYGVKD. The length of the CDR3 is 11 residues. Trimming removed 2 bases at V and 10 bases at J, with 6 bases between.

The chain combines TRBV10-3 with TRBJ2-1; D is unclear. The specimen sequenced was naive CD4+ T cells from blood. The sequence was obtained from a young man in good health. The DNA of the CDR3 is TGTGCCATCAGTGAGGAGGTAGAGCAGTTCTTC. Translating it yields CAISEEVEQFF.